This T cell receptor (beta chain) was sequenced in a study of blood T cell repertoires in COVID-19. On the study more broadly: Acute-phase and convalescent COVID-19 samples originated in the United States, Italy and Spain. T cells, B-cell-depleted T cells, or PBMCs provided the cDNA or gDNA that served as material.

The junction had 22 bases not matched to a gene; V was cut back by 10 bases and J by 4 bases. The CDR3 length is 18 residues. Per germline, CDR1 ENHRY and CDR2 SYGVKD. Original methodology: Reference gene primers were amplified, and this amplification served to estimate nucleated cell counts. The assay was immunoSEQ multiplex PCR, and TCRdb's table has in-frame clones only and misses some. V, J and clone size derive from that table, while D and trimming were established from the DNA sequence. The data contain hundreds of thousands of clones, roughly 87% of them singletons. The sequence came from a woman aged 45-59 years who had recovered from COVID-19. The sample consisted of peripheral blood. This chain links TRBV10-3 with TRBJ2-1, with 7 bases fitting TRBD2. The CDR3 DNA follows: TGTGCCACCCGCCCTCGGTCGAAAGCGGGAACATCATACAATGAGCAGTTCTTC. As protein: CATRPRSKAGTSYNEQFF.